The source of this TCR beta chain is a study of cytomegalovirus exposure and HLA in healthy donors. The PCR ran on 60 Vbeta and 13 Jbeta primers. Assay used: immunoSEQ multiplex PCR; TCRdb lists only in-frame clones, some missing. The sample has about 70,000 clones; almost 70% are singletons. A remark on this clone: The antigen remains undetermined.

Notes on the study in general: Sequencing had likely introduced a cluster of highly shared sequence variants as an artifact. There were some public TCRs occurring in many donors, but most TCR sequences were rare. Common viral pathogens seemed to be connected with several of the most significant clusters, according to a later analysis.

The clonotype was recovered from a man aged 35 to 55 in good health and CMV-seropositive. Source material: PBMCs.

This chain's CDR3 is CASSFLLRDSGANVLTF. Written as DNA, the CDR3 is TGTGCCAGCAGCTTTCTGTTGAGGGACTCTGGGGCCAACGTCCTGACTTTC. The chain employs TRBV11-2 and TRBJ2-6; tentative D call: TRBD2 (5 bases). With 3 bases removed from V and 0 bases from J, the gap between germline ends came to 12 bases. Per the germline V gene, CDR1 is SGHAT and CDR2 is FQNNGV. There are 17 residues in the CDR3.